The rows below give T cell receptor beta chains drawn from one sample of a study of T cells in Graves' hyperthyroidism and ophthalmopathy. TCRdb called the multiplex PCR reads again in MiXCR, with one record for every CDR3 protein. The sample has some 560,000 distinct CDR3 sequences; about 15% are singletons. What was sequenced was blood. These receptor sequences come from a woman in her 30s with Graves' hyperthyroidism. CDR3s include the opening cysteine and the closing phenylalanine or tryptophan. D genes are given only for firm matches. The size field is filled for only some rows; it gives once, few, many or a size class.

d_call: .
v_call: TRBV3-1
j_call: TRBJ1-5
clone_size: many
cdr3_aa: CASSQRGANQPQHF
cdr3_nt: TGTGCCAGCAGCCAACGGGGTGCAAATCAGCCCCAGCATTTT

d_call: .
v_call: TRBV30
j_call: TRBJ2-7
clone_size: many
cdr3_aa: CAWSVLEASYEQYF
cdr3_nt: TGTGCCTGGAGTGTACTAGAGGCTTCCTACGAGCAGTACTTC

d_call: TRBD2
v_call: TRBV14
j_call: TRBJ2-7
clone_size: few
cdr3_aa: CASSQDSPRGTSGRVSYEQYF
cdr3_nt: TGTGCCAGCAGCCAAGATAGCCCGCGGGGGACTAGCGGGAGGGTGTCCTACGAGCAGTACTTC

d_call: .
v_call: TRBV12-5
j_call: TRBJ2-1
clone_size: .
cdr3_aa: CASGLDSRGDEQFF
cdr3_nt: TGTGCTAGTGGTTTGGACTCCAGGGGGGATGAGCAGTTCTTC

d_call: .
v_call: TRBV5-1
j_call: TRBJ2-4
clone_size: many
cdr3_aa: CASSPGQPLDIQYF
cdr3_nt: TGCGCCAGCAGCCCAGGACAGCCCTTGGACATTCAGTACTTC

d_call: TRBD1
v_call: TRBV5-1
j_call: TRBJ1-4
clone_size: .
cdr3_aa: CASSTRVGGTATEKLFF
cdr3_nt: TGTGCCAGCAGCACAAGAGTGGGCGGGACAGCGACCGAAAAACTGTTTTTT

d_call: TRBD1
v_call: TRBV9
j_call: TRBJ2-7
clone_size: .
cdr3_aa: CASSTTPELDRGVGEQYF
cdr3_nt: TGTGCCAGCAGCACAACCCCCGAGCTGGACAGGGGGGTCGGCGAGCAGTACTTC

d_call: TRBD1
v_call: TRBV30
j_call: TRBJ2-7
clone_size: few
cdr3_aa: CAWARDSSYEQYF
cdr3_nt: TGTGCCTGGGCTAGGGACAGCTCCTACGAGCAGTACTTC

d_call: .
v_call: TRBV6-2/TRBV6-3
j_call: TRBJ2-1
clone_size: many
cdr3_aa: CASSIGPQTDEQFF
cdr3_nt: TGTGCCAGCAGTATTGGGCCCCAAACGGATGAGCAGTTCTTC

d_call: TRBD1
v_call: TRBV20-1
j_call: TRBJ2-6
clone_size: .
cdr3_aa: CSARTWTGYGANVLTF
cdr3_nt: TGCAGTGCTAGAACCTGGACAGGGTATGGGGCCAACGTCCTGACTTTC

d_call: TRBD1
v_call: TRBV20-1
j_call: TRBJ1-1
clone_size: few
cdr3_aa: CSALGQGLHRGTEAFF
cdr3_nt: TGCAGTGCTCTGGGACAGGGGTTACATCGGGGGACTGAAGCTTTCTTT

d_call: .
v_call: TRBV6-1
j_call: TRBJ2-3
clone_size: many
cdr3_aa: CASSYSRVDTQYF
cdr3_nt: TGTGCCAGCAGTTACAGTCGGGTAGATACGCAGTATTTT

d_call: TRBD1
v_call: TRBV28
j_call: TRBJ2-2
clone_size: few
cdr3_aa: CASSDRGPTNGELFF
cdr3_nt: TGTGCCAGCAGTGACAGGGGGCCTACTAATGGGGAGCTGTTTTTT

d_call: TRBD2
v_call: TRBV29-1
j_call: TRBJ2-7
clone_size: many
cdr3_aa: CSVRVLAGGGRYEQYF
cdr3_nt: TGCAGCGTTAGGGTACTAGCGGGGGGAGGTCGCTACGAGCAGTACTTC

d_call: .
v_call: TRBV2
j_call: TRBJ2-1
clone_size: many
cdr3_aa: CASSAVGLSYNEQFF
cdr3_nt: TGTGCCAGCAGTGCAGTAGGTCTTTCCTACAATGAGCAGTTCTTC

d_call: .
v_call: TRBV28
j_call: TRBJ2-3
clone_size: .
cdr3_aa: CASSLFLGPQNTQYF
cdr3_nt: TGTGCCAGCAGTTTATTTCTGGGCCCCCAGAATACGCAGTATTTT

d_call: .
v_call: TRBV10-3
j_call: TRBJ1-5
clone_size: .
cdr3_aa: CAISDLDNQPQHF
cdr3_nt: TGTGCCATCAGTGACCTCGATAATCAGCCCCAGCATTTT

d_call: .
v_call: TRBV2
j_call: TRBJ2-5
clone_size: many
cdr3_aa: CASRWTVGETQYF
cdr3_nt: TGTGCCAGCAGGTGGACGGTGGGGGAGACCCAGTACTTC

d_call: .
v_call: TRBV20-1
j_call: TRBJ1-1
clone_size: .
cdr3_aa: CSTSISTEAFF
cdr3_nt: TGCAGTACGTCAATTTCCACTGAAGCTTTCTTT

d_call: TRBD1
v_call: TRBV12-3/TRBV12-4
j_call: TRBJ2-7
clone_size: many
cdr3_aa: CASTQSGTGAYEQYF
cdr3_nt: TGTGCCAGCACACAATCGGGGACAGGGGCCTACGAGCAGTACTTC

d_call: TRBD1
v_call: TRBV27
j_call: TRBJ1-1
clone_size: many
cdr3_aa: CASSLPGQSWIF
cdr3_nt: TGTGCCAGCAGTCTTCCGGGACAGTCGTGGATCTTT

d_call: .
v_call: TRBV2
j_call: TRBJ2-1
clone_size: many
cdr3_aa: CASSPQGRGNEQFF
cdr3_nt: TGTGCCAGCAGTCCACAAGGGCGGGGCAATGAGCAGTTCTTC

d_call: TRBD2
v_call: TRBV20-1
j_call: TRBJ2-1
clone_size: many
cdr3_aa: CSARGAGDSYNEQFF
cdr3_nt: TGCAGTGCTAGAGGGGCGGGAGACTCCTACAATGAGCAGTTCTTC

d_call: TRBD2
v_call: TRBV7-8
j_call: TRBJ2-1
clone_size: .
cdr3_aa: CASSPRLRAGGATNEQFF
cdr3_nt: TGTGCCAGCAGCCCGCGACTTCGGGCGGGGGGCGCTACCAATGAGCAGTTCTTC

d_call: TRBD1
v_call: TRBV4-1
j_call: TRBJ1-5
clone_size: few
cdr3_aa: CASSQSLGGQGNQPQHF
cdr3_nt: TGCGCCAGCAGCCAATCGCTGGGAGGACAGGGCAATCAGCCCCAGCATTTT

d_call: TRBD2
v_call: TRBV28
j_call: TRBJ2-4
clone_size: many
cdr3_aa: CASSTPTRGGNIQYF
cdr3_nt: TGTGCCAGCAGTACACCCACGAGGGGAGGGAACATTCAGTACTTC

d_call: TRBD1
v_call: TRBV7-9
j_call: TRBJ2-1
clone_size: .
cdr3_aa: CATSDPGQGPYNEQFF
cdr3_nt: TGTGCCACCAGTGACCCGGGACAGGGCCCCTACAATGAGCAGTTCTTC

d_call: .
v_call: TRBV30
j_call: TRBJ2-2
clone_size: many
cdr3_aa: CAWSGQEGNTGELFF
cdr3_nt: TGTGCCTGGAGTGGACAGGAGGGGAACACCGGGGAGCTGTTTTTT